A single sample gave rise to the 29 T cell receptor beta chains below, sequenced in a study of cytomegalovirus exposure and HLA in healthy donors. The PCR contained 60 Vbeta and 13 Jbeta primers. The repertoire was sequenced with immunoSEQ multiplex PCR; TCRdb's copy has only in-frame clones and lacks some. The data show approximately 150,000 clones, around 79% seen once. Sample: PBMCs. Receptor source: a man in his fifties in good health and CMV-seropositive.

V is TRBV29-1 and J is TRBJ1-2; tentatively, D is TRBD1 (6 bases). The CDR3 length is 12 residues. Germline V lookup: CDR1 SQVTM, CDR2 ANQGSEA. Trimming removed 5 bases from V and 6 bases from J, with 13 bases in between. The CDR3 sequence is CSVWAGVDGYTF. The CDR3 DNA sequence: TGCAGCGTTTGGGCAGGGGTTGATGGCTACACCTTC.

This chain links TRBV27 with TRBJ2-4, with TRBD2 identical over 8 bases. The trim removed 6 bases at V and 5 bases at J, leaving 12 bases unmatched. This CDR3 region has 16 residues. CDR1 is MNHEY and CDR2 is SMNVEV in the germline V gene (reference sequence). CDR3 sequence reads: CASSYRAGEPENIQYF. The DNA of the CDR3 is TGTGCCAGCAGCTACCGAGCGGGAGAACCGGAAAACATTCAGTACTTC.

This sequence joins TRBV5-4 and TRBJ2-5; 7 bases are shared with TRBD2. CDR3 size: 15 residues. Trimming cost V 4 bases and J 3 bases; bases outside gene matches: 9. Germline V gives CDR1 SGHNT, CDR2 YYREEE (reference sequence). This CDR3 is CASSPRVAGEETQYF. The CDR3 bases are TGTGCCAGCAGCCCGCGGGTTGCGGGAGAAGAGACCCAGTACTTC.

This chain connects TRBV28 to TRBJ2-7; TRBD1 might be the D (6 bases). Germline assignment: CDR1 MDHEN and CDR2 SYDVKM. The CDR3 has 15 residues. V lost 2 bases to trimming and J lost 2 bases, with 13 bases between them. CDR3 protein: CASSLGPTGAYEQYF. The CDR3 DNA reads TGTGCCAGCAGTTTAGGTCCGACAGGTGCCTACGAGCAGTACTTC.

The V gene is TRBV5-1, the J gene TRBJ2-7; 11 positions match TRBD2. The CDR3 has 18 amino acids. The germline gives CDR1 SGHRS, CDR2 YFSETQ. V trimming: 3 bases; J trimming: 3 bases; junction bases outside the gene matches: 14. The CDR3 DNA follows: TGCGCCAGCAGCTCCCGTGGTAGCGGGAGGGACCCTTTCTACGAGCAGTACTTC. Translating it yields CASSSRGSGRDPFYEQYF.

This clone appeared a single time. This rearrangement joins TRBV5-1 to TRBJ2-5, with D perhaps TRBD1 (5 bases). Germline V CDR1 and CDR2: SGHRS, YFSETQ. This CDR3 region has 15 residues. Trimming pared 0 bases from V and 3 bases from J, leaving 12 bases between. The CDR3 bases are TGCGCCAGCAGCTTGGCCCCGGCGACAGAAGAGACCCAGTACTTC. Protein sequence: CASSLAPATEETQYF.

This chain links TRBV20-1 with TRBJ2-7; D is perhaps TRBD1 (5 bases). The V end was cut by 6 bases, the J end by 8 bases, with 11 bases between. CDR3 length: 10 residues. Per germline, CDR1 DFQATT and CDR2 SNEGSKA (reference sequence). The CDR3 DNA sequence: TGCAGTGCCCTAAGGGGAAAGCAGTACTTC. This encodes CSALRGKQYF.

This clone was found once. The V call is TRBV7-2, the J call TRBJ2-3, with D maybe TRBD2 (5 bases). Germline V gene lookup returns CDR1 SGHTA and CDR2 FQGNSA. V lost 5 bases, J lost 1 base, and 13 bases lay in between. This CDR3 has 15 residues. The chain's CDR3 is CASSTSGMGTDTQYF. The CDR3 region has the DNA TGTGCCAGCAGCACTAGTGGGATGGGCACAGATACGCAGTATTTT.

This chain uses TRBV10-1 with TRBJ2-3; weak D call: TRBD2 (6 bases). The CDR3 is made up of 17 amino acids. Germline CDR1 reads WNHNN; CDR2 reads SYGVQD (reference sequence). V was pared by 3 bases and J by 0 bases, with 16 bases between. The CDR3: CASSEWSIGSSTDTQYF. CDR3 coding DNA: TGCGCCAGCAGTGAATGGTCTATCGGGAGTAGCACAGATACGCAGTATTTT.

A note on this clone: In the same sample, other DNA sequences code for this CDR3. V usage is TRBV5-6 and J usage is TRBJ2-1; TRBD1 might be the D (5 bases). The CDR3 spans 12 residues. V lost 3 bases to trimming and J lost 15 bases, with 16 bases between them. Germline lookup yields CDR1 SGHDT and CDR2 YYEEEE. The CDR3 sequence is CASSSDTKGPFF. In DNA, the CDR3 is TGTGCCAGCAGCTCGGACACAAAGGGGCCGTTCTTC.

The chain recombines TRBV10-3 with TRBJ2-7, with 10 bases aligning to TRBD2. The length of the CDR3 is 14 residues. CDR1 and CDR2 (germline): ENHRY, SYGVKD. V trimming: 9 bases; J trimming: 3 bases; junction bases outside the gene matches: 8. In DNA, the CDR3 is TGTGCCATATCCTCTAGCGGGAGTAACTACGAGCAGTACTTC. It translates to CAISSSGSNYEQYF.

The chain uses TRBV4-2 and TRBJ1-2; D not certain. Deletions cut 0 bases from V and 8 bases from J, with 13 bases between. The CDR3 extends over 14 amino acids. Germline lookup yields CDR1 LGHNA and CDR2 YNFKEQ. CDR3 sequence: CASSQDEVQRGYTF. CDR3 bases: TGTGCCAGCAGCCAAGATGAGGTACAGCGGGGCTACACCTTC.

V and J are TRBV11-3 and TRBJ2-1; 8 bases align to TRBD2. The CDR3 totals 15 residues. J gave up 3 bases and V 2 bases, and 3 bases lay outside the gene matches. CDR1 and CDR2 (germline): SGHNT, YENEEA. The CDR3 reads CASSLFSGSYNEQFF. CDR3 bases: TGTGCCAGCAGCTTATTCAGCGGGAGCTACAATGAGCAGTTCTTC. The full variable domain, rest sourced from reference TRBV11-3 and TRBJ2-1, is EAGVVQSPRYKIIEKKQPVAFWCNPISGHNTLYWYLQNLGQGPELLIRYENEEAVDDSQLPKDRFSAERLKGVDSTLKIQPAELGDSAVYLCASSLFSGSYNEQFFGPGTRLTVL.

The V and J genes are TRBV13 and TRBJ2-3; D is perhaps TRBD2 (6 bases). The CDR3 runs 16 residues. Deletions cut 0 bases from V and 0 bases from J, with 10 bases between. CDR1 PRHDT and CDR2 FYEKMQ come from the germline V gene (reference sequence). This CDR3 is CASSLGLRESTDTQYF. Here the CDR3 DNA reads TGTGCCAGCAGCTTAGGGTTGCGGGAAAGCACAGATACGCAGTATTTT.

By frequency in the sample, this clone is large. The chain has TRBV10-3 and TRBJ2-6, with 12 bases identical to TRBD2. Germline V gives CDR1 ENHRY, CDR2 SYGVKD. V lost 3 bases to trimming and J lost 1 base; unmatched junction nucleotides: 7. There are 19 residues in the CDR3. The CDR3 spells CAISDPSGRVGSGANVLTF. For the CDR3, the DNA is TGTGCCATCAGTGACCCTAGCGGGAGGGTTGGGTCTGGGGCCAACGTCCTGACTTTC.

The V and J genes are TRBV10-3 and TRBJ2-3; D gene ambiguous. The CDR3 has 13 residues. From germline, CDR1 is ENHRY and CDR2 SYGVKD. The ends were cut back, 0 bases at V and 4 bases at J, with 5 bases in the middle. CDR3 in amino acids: CAISESFSDTQYF. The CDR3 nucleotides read TGTGCCATCAGTGAGTCGTTCTCAGATACGCAGTATTTT.

In nucleotides, the CDR3 is TGTGCCAGCAGCCCCTCGGGATCGGGTGAAGCTTTCTTT. Amino acids: CASSPSGSGEAFF. The genes are TRBV7-8 and TRBJ1-1; D remains unclear. The ends were cut back, 5 bases at V and 7 bases at J, with 14 bases in the middle. Germline assignment: CDR1 SGHVS and CDR2 FQNEAQ. The CDR3 sequence is 13 residues long.

The CDR3 here is CASSVGTSGSVFSDEQYF. The CDR3 DNA reads TGTGCCAGCAGCGTGGGGACTAGCGGGAGTGTATTTTCGGACGAGCAGTACTTC. The V call is TRBV9, the J call TRBJ2-7, with TRBD2 matching 14 bases. The CDR3 has 18 residues. The V and J ends lost 2 bases and 5 bases, in that order; junction bases with no gene match: 12. CDR1 and CDR2 (germline): SGDLS, YYNGEE.

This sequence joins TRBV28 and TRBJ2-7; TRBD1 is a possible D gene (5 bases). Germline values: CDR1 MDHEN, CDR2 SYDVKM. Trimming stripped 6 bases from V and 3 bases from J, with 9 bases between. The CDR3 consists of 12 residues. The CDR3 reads CASRLGDYEQYF. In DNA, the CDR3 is TGTGCCAGCAGGCTAGGGGACTACGAGCAGTACTTC. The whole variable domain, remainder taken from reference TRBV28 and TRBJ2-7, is DVKVTQSSRYLVKRTGEKVFLECVQDMDHENMFWYRQDPGLGLRLIYFSYDVKMKEKGDIPEGYSVSREKKERFSLILESASTNQTSMYLCASRLGDYEQYFGPGTRLTVT.

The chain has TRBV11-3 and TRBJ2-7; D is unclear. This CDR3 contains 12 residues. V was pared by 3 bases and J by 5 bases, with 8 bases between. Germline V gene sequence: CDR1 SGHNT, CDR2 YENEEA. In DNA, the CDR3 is TGTGCCAGCAGCTTGGGTCGGGACGAGCAGTACTTC. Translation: CASSLGRDEQYF.

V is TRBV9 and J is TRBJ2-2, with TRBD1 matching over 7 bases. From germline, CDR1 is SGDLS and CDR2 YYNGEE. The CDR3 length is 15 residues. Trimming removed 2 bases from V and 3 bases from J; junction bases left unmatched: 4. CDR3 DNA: TGTGCCAGCAGCGTCCGGGACAGAGACACCGGGGAGCTGTTTTTT. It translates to CASSVRDRDTGELFF.

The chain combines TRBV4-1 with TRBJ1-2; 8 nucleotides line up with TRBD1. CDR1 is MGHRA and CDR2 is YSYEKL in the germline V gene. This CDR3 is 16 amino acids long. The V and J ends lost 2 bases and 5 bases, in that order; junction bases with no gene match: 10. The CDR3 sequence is CASSQQSFGTGYGYTF. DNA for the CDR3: TGCGCCAGCAGCCAACAAAGCTTTGGGACAGGATATGGCTACACCTTC.

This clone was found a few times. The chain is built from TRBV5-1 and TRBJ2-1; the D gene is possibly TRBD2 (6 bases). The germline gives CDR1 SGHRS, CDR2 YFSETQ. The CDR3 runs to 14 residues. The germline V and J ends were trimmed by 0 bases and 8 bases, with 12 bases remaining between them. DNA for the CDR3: TGCGCCAGCAGCTTGGAGGCGGGATTAGATGAGCAGTTCTTC. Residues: CASSLEAGLDEQFF.

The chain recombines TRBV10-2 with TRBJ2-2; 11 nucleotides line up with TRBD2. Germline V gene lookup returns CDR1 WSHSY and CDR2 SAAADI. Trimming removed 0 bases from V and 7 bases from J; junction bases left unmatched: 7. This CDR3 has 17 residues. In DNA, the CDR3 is TGCGCCAGCAGTGAGTCCAGGTCTAGCGGGAGGCGCGGGGAGCTGTTTTTT. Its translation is CASSESRSSGRRGELFF.

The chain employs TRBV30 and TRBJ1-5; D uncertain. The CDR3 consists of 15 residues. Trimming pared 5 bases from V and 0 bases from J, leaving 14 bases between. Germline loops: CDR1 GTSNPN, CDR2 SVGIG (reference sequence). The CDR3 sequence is CAWFLRCYSNQPQHF. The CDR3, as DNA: TGTGCCTGGTTCCTACGGTGTTATAGCAATCAGCCCCAGCATTTT.

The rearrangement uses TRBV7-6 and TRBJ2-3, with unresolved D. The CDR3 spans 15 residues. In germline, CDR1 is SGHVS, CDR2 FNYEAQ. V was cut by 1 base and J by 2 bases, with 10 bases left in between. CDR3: CASSLGRLFTDTQYF. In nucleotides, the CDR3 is TGTGCCAGCAGCTTAGGGCGACTCTTCACAGATACGCAGTATTTT.

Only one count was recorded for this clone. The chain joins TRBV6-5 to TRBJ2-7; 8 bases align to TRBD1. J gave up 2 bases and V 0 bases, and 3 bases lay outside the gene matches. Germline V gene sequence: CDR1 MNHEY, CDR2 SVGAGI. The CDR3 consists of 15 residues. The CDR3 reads CASSYSGTGTYEQYF. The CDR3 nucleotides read TGTGCCAGCAGTTACTCCGGGACAGGCACCTACGAGCAGTACTTC.

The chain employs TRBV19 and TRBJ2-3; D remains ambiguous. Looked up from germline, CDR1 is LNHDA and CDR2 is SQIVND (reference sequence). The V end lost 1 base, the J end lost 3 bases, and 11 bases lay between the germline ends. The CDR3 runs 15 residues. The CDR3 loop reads CASSIAGVGTDTQYF. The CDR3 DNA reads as TGTGCCAGTAGTATAGCCGGAGTCGGGACAGATACGCAGTATTTT.

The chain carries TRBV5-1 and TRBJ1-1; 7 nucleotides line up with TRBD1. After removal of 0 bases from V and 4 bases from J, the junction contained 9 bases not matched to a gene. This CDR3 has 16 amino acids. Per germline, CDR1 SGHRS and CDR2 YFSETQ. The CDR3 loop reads CASSLEVSGGPTEAFF. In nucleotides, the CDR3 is TGCGCCAGCAGCTTGGAGGTGTCAGGGGGTCCCACTGAAGCTTTCTTT.